This entry lists 3 T cell receptor beta chains sequenced from one sample in a study of Tregs in tolerant kidney transplant recipients. Only in-frame clones appear in the TCRdb table, and some are missing; sequencing was by immunoSEQ multiplex PCR. This sample has fewer than 100,000 clones, with approximately 90% found just once. Sequenced here: Tregs from blood, sampled before the transplant. All receptors derive from a human donor who received a combined kidney and bone marrow transplant.

J is TRBJ2-7 and V is TRBV5-1, with D possibly called TRBD1 or TRBD2 (5 bases each). Per the germline V gene, CDR1 is SGHRS and CDR2 is YFSETQ. The CDR3 sequence is 11 residues long. Deletions cut 6 bases from V and 4 bases from J, with 8 bases between. CDR3 nucleotides: TGCGCCAGCAAAGGGGAGTACGAGCAGTACTTC. Amino acid sequence: CASKGEYEQYF.

The J gene is TRBJ1-5, the V gene TRBV7-9; D ambiguous. Trimming left V 5 bases short and J 5 bases short, with 7 bases between. This CDR3 has 12 residues. The germline V gene has CDR1 SEHNR and CDR2 FQNEAQ (reference sequence). CDR3 in DNA: TGTGCCAGCAGCCAGGACGATCAGCCCCAGCATTTT. This sequence encodes CASSQDDQPQHF. Combining the CDR3 with reference TRBV7-9 and TRBJ1-5 gives the whole variable domain DTGVSQNPRHKITKRGQNVTFRCDPISEHNRLYWYRQTLGQGPEFLTYFQNEAQLEKSRLLSDRFSAERPKGSFSTLEIQRTEQGDSAMYLCASSQDDQPQHFGDGTRLSIL.

V and J are TRBV28 and TRBJ1-4, with a tentative D call TRBD1 (5 bases). This CDR3 is built from 15 residues. Per germline, CDR1 MDHEN and CDR2 SYDVKM. Trimming took 7 bases from V and 3 from J, leaving 15 bases between them. The CDR3 nucleotides read TGTGCCAGCATTACTACGGGGCTTTCTAATGAAAAACTGTTTTTT. Residues: CASITTGLSNEKLFF.